These 16 T cell receptor beta chains came from one sample sequenced in a study of patients and donors after allogeneic stem cell transplantation (dated by TCRdb to about 2020). The protocol used for the library was RT-PCR. The sequencer was a NextSeq 550. TCRdb handled the public reads itself, with Q25 trimming in fastp and clone calling in MiXCR, and kept productive beta chains. Rows with one shared CDR3 protein collapse into an entry with the most common genes and DNA. The sample records 410,000 or so distinct CDR3 sequences, 16% of which are singletons. In total, the top ten clones hold roughly 7.2% of the sample. The sequencing input was blood, either unsorted or a sorted T cell fraction (not recorded which). The origin of the receptors is a human donor who was either an allogeneic HSCT recipient or a stem cell or donor lymphocyte infusion donor (not recorded which). It is not recorded whose cells these are; they may come from a transplant donor.

The chain employs TRBV5-6 and TRBJ2-5; 8 bases are shared with TRBD1. After removal of 4 bases from V and 5 bases from J, the junction contained 13 bases not matched to a gene. Germline CDR1 and CDR2: SGHDT and YYEEEE. The CDR3 has 16 residues. The chain's CDR3 is CASSRDRLRNWETQYF. The CDR3 DNA reads TGTGCCAGCAGCCGGGACAGGCTAAGGAATTGGGAGACCCAGTACTTC. The full variable domain, completed using reference TRBV5-6 and TRBJ2-5, is DAGVTQSPTHLIKTRGQQVTLRCSPKSGHDTVSWYQQALGQGPQFIFQYYEEEERQRGNFPDRFSGHQFPNYSSELNVNALLLGDSALYLCASSRDRLRNWETQYFGPGTRLLVL.

The sample holds many counts of this clonotype. The rearrangement uses TRBV5-1 and TRBJ2-3, with 8 bases matching TRBD1. V shed 0 bases, J shed 3 bases, and the junction held 3 bases outside the gene matches. The CDR3 contains 15 residues. Germline V gives CDR1 SGHRS, CDR2 YFSETQ. The CDR3 coding sequence is TGCGCCAGCAGCTTGGTCGGACAGGGAACAGATACGCAGTATTTT. Translation: CASSLVGQGTDTQYF.

This chain connects TRBV7-3 to TRBJ1-2; 7 bases align to TRBD1. Trimming cost V 5 bases and J 2 bases; bases outside gene matches: 2. The CDR3 spans 13 residues. CDR1 and CDR2 from the germline V gene are SGHTA and FQGTGA. Here the CDR3 reads CASSRGQNYGYTF. CDR3 DNA sequence: TGTGCCAGCAGCCGGGGACAGAACTATGGCTACACCTTC.

The J gene is TRBJ2-2, the V gene TRBV19; a weak D match, TRBD2 (7 bases). This CDR3 spans 15 amino acids. The ends were cut back, 7 bases at V and 7 bases at J, with 19 bases in the middle. CDR1 LNHDA and CDR2 SQIVND come from the germline V gene (reference sequence). The CDR3 is CASKRSGGSDGELFF. CDR3 DNA: TGTGCCAGTAAGCGGTCGGGGGGCTCAGACGGGGAGCTGTTTTTT.

J is TRBJ1-3 and V is TRBV7-6, with unresolved D. Germline assignment: CDR1 SGHVS and CDR2 FNYEAQ. The V end was cut by 3 bases, the J end by 0 bases, with 6 bases between. CDR3 length: 14 residues. The CDR3 region is CASSLSHSGNTIYF. CDR3 DNA: TGTGCCAGCAGCTTGTCTCACTCTGGAAACACCATATATTTT.

The chain combines TRBV4-3 with TRBJ1-2; weak D call: TRBD1 (6 bases). The CDR3 spans 16 residues. The germline V gene encodes CDR1 LGHNA and CDR2 YSLEER. Trimming left V 1 base short and J 2 bases short, with 14 bases between. Here the CDR3 reads CASSQGPLTGNYGYTF. The CDR3 nucleotides are TGCGCCAGCAGCCAAGGCCCCCTTACAGGGAACTATGGCTACACCTTC.

This chain links TRBV12-3 or TRBV12-4 with TRBJ1-1, with D unresolved. V lost 6 bases to trimming and J lost 5 bases, with 13 bases between them. The CDR3 loop spans 13 amino acids. CDR3 in amino acids: CASSDNQWTEAFF. CDR3 sequence (DNA): TGTGCCAGCAGCGATAATCAATGGACTGAAGCTTTCTTT.

This chain uses TRBV5-1 with TRBJ1-5, with D uncertain. The CDR3 contains 16 residues. Germline V CDR1 and CDR2: SGHRS, YFSETQ. V was cut by 3 bases and J by 0 bases, with 13 bases left in between. The CDR3 DNA is TGCGCCAGCAGCTACACACCGAGGTCTAGCAATCAGCCCCAGCATTTT. Amino acids: CASSYTPRSSNQPQHF.

The chain joins TRBV3-1 to TRBJ2-7; 9 bases line up with TRBD2. Germline loops: CDR1 LGHDT, CDR2 YNNKEL (reference sequence). The CDR3 loop spans 14 amino acids. Trimming at V came to 2 bases and at J to 5 bases, leaving 4 bases not matched to a gene. The CDR3 sequence is CASSQSRLADEQYF. CDR3 nucleotide sequence: TGTGCCAGCAGCCAATCCCGACTAGCGGACGAGCAGTACTTC.

This clonotype has more than one count but fewer than ten. The rearrangement uses TRBV7-3 and TRBJ1-6; TRBD1 might be the D (5 bases). This CDR3 spans 13 amino acids. V was shortened by 2 bases and J by 12 bases, with 11 bases between the two germline ends. CDR1 is SGHTA and CDR2 is FQGTGA in the germline V gene. CDR3 nucleotides: TGTGCCAGCAGCTTAGACAGAAAGTTACCCCTCCACTTT. It is translated as CASSLDRKLPLHF.

This sequence joins TRBV6-6 and TRBJ1-1; the D is unclear. The ends were cut back, 7 bases at V and 1 base at J, with 10 bases in the middle. CDR1 and CDR2 (germline): MNHNY, SVGAGI (reference sequence). The CDR3 loop spans 13 amino acids. For the CDR3, the DNA is TGTGCCAGCATTCCCAGGCAGAACACTGAAGCTTTCTTT. The encoded protein is CASIPRQNTEAFF.

The chain has TRBV5-5 and TRBJ2-4, with D possibly TRBD2 on 5 matching bases. V dropped 4 bases and J dropped 5 bases, with 16 bases sitting between them. Germline V CDR1 and CDR2: SGHKS, YYEKEE (reference sequence). The CDR3 consists of 15 residues. CDR3 bases: TGTGCCAGCAGCCTGGAGGCGCGATTCCAAAACATTCAGTACTTC. Translation: CASSLEARFQNIQYF.

This clonotype was detected only a few times. The genes are TRBV4-1 and TRBJ1-2, with D tentatively TRBD1 (5 bases). V dropped 1 base and J dropped 7 bases, with 7 bases sitting between them. CDR3 length equals 12 residues. Germline assignment: CDR1 MGHRA and CDR2 YSYEKL. CDR3 sequence reads: CASSQGTFGYTF. In nucleotides, the CDR3 is TGCGCCAGCAGCCAAGGGACATTTGGCTACACCTTC.

This clonotype was seen a few times. This chain uses TRBV9 with TRBJ2-7, with 15 bases lining up with TRBD2. Germline V CDR1 and CDR2: SGDLS, YYNGEE. After removal of 3 bases from V and 4 bases from J, the junction contained 11 bases not matched to a gene. The CDR3 contains 18 residues. The CDR3 DNA sequence: TGTGCCAGCAGCGAGGGGGTGGGACTAGCGGGAGGTCCATACGAGCAGTACTTC. The encoded protein is CASSEGVGLAGGPYEQYF.

This clonotype has ten or more counts. The V call is TRBV10-3, the J call TRBJ2-1, with D perhaps TRBD2 (7 bases). Germline values: CDR1 ENHRY, CDR2 SYGVKD. V was pared by 2 bases and J by 4 bases, with 12 bases between. This CDR3 has 15 amino acids. The CDR3 region has the DNA TGTGCCATCAGTGAGCTGAGGGGGGGGTACAATGAGCAGTTCTTC. Translation: CAISELRGGYNEQFF.

The CDR3 DNA reads TGTGCCAGCAGTTACACCAGGACAGGGAGCTCCTACGAGCAGTACTTC. Its translation: CASSYTRTGSSYEQYF. J is TRBJ2-7 and V is TRBV6-5; 8 bases match TRBD1. This CDR3 is built from 16 residues. Germline CDR1 reads MNHEY; CDR2 reads SVGAGI. The J segment lost 0 bases and the V segment lost 2 bases, leaving 6 bases of the junction unmatched.